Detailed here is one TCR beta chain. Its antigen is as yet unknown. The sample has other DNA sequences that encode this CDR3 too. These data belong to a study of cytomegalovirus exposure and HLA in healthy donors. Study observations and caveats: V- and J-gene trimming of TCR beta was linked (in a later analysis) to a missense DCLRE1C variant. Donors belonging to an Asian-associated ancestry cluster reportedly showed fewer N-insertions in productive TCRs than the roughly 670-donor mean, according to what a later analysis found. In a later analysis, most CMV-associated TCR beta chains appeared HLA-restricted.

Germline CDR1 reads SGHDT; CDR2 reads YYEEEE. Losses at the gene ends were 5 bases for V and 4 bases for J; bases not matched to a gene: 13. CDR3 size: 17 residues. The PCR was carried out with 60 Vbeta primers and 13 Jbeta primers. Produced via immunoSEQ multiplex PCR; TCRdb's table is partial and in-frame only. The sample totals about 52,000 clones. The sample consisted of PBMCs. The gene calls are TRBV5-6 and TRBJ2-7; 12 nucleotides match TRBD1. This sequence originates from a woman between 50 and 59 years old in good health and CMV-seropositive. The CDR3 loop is CASSYTGTGGAWYEQYF. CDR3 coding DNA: TGTGCCAGCAGTTATACCGGGACAGGGGGCGCGTGGTACGAGCAGTACTTC.